This T cell receptor beta chain is from a study of control samples from healthy donors and cancer patients. Germline V gene lookup returns CDR1 KGHSH and CDR2 LQKENI. Trimming shortened V by 3 bases and J by 1 base, and 16 bases separated the two germline ends. This CDR3 spans 16 amino acids. The method was immunoSEQ multiplex PCR; TCRdb's version includes in-frame clones alone and lacks a portion of them. The sample records about 100,000 clones, about 90% being singletons. This TCR was sampled from a woman in her 50s in good health. This chain links TRBV18 with TRBJ2-7, with D tentatively TRBD2 (7 bases). Sample: blood. CDR3 amino acids: CASSPPGGGQSYEQYF. For the CDR3, the DNA is TGTGCCAGCTCACCTCCCGGCGGGGGCCAATCCTACGAGCAGTACTTC. The full variable domain, completed using reference TRBV18 and TRBJ2-7, is NAGVMQNPRHLVRRRGQEARLRCSPMKGHSHVYWYRQLPEEGLKFMVYLQKENIIDESGMPKERFSAEFPKEGPSILRIQQVVRGDSAAYFCASSPPGGGQSYEQYFGPGTRLTVT.